The 25 T cell receptor beta chains given below trace back to one sample, sequenced in a study of control samples from healthy donors and cancer patients. Sequencing used immunoSEQ multiplex PCR; TCRdb keeps in-frame clones, though not all of them. The sample lists about 160,000 clones, about 87% occurring once. The source material was blood. These receptors originate from a man under 40 in good health.

V is TRBV2 and J is TRBJ1-5, with 9 bases matching TRBD1. Trimming removed 5 bases from V and 4 bases from J; junction bases left unmatched: 9. The CDR3 covers 16 residues. Germline CDR1 SNHLY, CDR2 FYNNEI. CDR3: CASSLGTGKGNQPQHF. Written as DNA, the CDR3 is TGTGCCAGCAGTCTGGGGACAGGGAAGGGGAATCAGCCCCAGCATTTT.

The chain links TRBV6-5 to TRBJ2-7; TRBD2 aligns across 8 bases. After removal of 6 bases from V and 4 bases from J, the junction contained 8 bases not matched to a gene. Looked up from germline, CDR1 is MNHEY and CDR2 is SVGAGI. This CDR3 is built from 14 residues. The CDR3 loop reads CASRYAGGLYEQYF. The CDR3 region has the DNA TGTGCCAGCAGGTACGCGGGGGGTTTGTACGAGCAGTACTTC.

The gene calls are TRBV10-3 and TRBJ1-5; possible D gene TRBD1, 5 bases. The CDR3 loop spans 15 amino acids. Germline loops: CDR1 ENHRY, CDR2 SYGVKD. Trimming took off 11 bases at V and 5 bases at J, with 22 bases between the two ends. In DNA form, the CDR3 reads TGTGCCTCCGGGGGAACCCCCGGGAAGGATCAGCCCCAGCATTTT. This sequence encodes CASGGTPGKDQPQHF.

V and J are TRBV28 and TRBJ1-5; D is uncertain. V lost 2 bases to trimming and J lost 1 base, with 3 bases between them. This CDR3 contains 13 residues. Germline assignment: CDR1 MDHEN and CDR2 SYDVKM. CDR3 residues: CASSLGSNQPQHF. The CDR3 coding sequence is TGTGCCAGCAGTTTAGGAAGCAATCAGCCCCAGCATTTT.

The chain uses TRBV18 and TRBJ2-3; D might be TRBD1 (6 bases). Trimming removed 2 bases from V and 6 bases from J, with 15 bases in between. Germline CDR1 and CDR2: KGHSH and LQKENI. The CDR3 sequence is 15 residues long. CDR3 in DNA: TGTGCCAGCTCACCAGTAACAGGGATTGGGGATACGCAGTATTTT. Translating it yields CASSPVTGIGDTQYF.

The CDR3 spells CASSLGEFEKLFF. CDR3 coding DNA: TGCGCCAGCAGCCTAGGAGAGTTTGAAAAACTGTTTTTT. The genes are TRBV4-1 and TRBJ1-4; D is uncertain. CDR1 is MGHRA, CDR2 YSYEKL, per germline. The CDR3 is 13 amino acids. V shed 4 bases and J shed 7 bases, with 10 bases lying between them.

This chain links TRBV19 with TRBJ1-6; D gene ambiguous. CDR3 size: 15 residues. V was pared by 2 bases and J by 0 bases, with 5 bases between. The germline CDR1 and CDR2 sequences are LNHDA and SQIVND (reference sequence). The DNA of the CDR3 is TGTGCCAGTAGTATATTCGACTCCTATAATTCACCCCTCCACTTT. It codes for CASSIFDSYNSPLHF.

The chain uses TRBV7-8 and TRBJ2-3, with TRBD2 matching 7 bases. Germline CDR1 and CDR2: SGHVS and FQNEAQ. The CDR3 spans 12 residues. V lost 3 bases to trimming and J lost 11 bases; unmatched junction nucleotides: 5. The CDR3 here is CASSFTGEGQYF. For the CDR3, the DNA is TGTGCCAGCAGCTTTACTGGGGAGGGGCAGTATTTT.

The chain employs TRBV6-2 or TRBV6-3 and TRBJ1-2, with TRBD1 matching 8 bases. The junction had 5 bases not matched to a gene; V was cut back by 6 bases and J by 2 bases. CDR1 MNHEY and CDR2 SVGEGT come from the germline V gene. The CDR3 is made up of 14 amino acids. The CDR3 is CASSAGGSNYGYTF. The CDR3 nucleotides are TGTGCCAGCAGCGCAGGGGGCTCAAACTATGGCTACACCTTC.

The chain joins TRBV4-2 to TRBJ1-5; D is unclear. V lost 0 bases to trimming and J lost 4 bases, with 7 bases between them. The CDR3 has 14 residues. Germline-derived CDR1 and CDR2 are LGHNA and YNFKEQ. The CDR3 spells CASSQEVGNQPQHF. CDR3 DNA sequence: TGTGCCAGCAGCCAAGAAGTGGGGAATCAGCCCCAGCATTTT.

The chain couples TRBV19 to TRBJ1-4, with D unresolved. Trimming left V 5 bases short and J 5 bases short, with 9 bases between. Germline V gene lookup returns CDR1 LNHDA and CDR2 SQIVND (reference sequence). The CDR3 is 13 amino acids. CDR3 amino acids: CASSASSNEKLFF. The DNA for the CDR3 is TGTGCCAGTAGTGCTAGCTCGAATGAAAAACTGTTTTTT.

This chain connects TRBV7-6 to TRBJ2-1; D gene ambiguous. The CDR3 loop spans 15 amino acids. V lost 2 bases, J lost 6 bases, and 14 bases lay in between. Germline V gene sequence: CDR1 SGHVS, CDR2 FNYEAQ. This chain's CDR3 is CASSLMGEDGNEQFF. As DNA, the CDR3 is TGTGCCAGCAGCTTAATGGGTGAGGACGGCAATGAGCAGTTCTTC.

The chain has TRBV5-1 and TRBJ1-1, with TRBD1 identical over 7 bases. V lost 1 base and J lost 7; bases outside the gene matches: 10. This CDR3 is 15 amino acids long. CDR1 is SGHRS, CDR2 YFSETQ, per germline. The CDR3 bases are TGCGCCAGCAGCTTGCGACTACAGGGGAGGAGTGAAGCTTTCTTT. The encoded protein is CASSLRLQGRSEAFF.

The rearrangement joins TRBV12-3 or TRBV12-4 to TRBJ2-1, with 8 bases identical to TRBD2. CDR3 length: 12 amino acids. V gave up 8 bases and J gave up 8 bases; unmatched junction bases: 5. CDR3 nucleotide sequence: TGTGCCAGCCGGCGGGGGGAATATGAGCAGTTCTTC. Its translation is CASRRGEYEQFF.

The chain combines TRBV24-1 with TRBJ2-1, with TRBD2 matching over 9 bases. CDR3 size: 16 residues. CDR1 is KGHDR, CDR2 SFDVKD, per germline. After removal of 3 bases from V and 7 bases from J, the junction contained 9 bases not matched to a gene. CDR3 in amino acids: CATSDLRRSGGNEQFF. The CDR3 bases are TGTGCCACCAGTGATCTCCGGAGGAGCGGGGGGAATGAGCAGTTCTTC.

This clone appeared a single time. A read error may produce the germline difference seen at one junction end. The chain joins TRBV19 to TRBJ2-7; D may be TRBD2 (6 bases). Germline CDR1 and CDR2: LNHDA and SQIVND (reference sequence). CDR3 size: 15 residues. The CDR3 nucleotides read TGTGCCAGTAGGATAGGGGACTTCATAACCTACGAGCAGTACTTC. It translates to CASRIGDFITYEQYF.

V and J are TRBV7-2 and TRBJ2-7; D may be TRBD2 (7 bases). The CDR3 consists of 17 residues. Between the trimmed V and J ends, which lost 0 bases and 4 bases, there was a span of 19 bases. Germline V gives CDR1 SGHTA, CDR2 FQGNSA. Here the CDR3 reads CASSLAVGGRGEYEQYF. CDR3 bases: TGTGCCAGCAGCTTAGCCGTCGGGGGGCGCGGAGAATACGAGCAGTACTTC.

The rearrangement links TRBV6-6 to TRBJ1-2; D might be TRBD1 (5 bases). V was trimmed by 2 bases and J by 1 base, leaving 5 bases between them. The CDR3 has 13 residues. Germline CDR1 MNHNY, CDR2 SVGAGI (reference sequence). The CDR3 sequence: CASSYDSNYGYTF. The CDR3 DNA is TGTGCCAGCAGTTACGACAGTAACTATGGCTACACCTTC.

The chain employs TRBV3-1 (or the pseudogene TRBV3-2) and TRBJ1-5; D is perhaps TRBD1 (5 bases). V was trimmed by 8 bases and J by 6 bases, leaving 14 bases between them. This CDR3 comprises 13 residues. From germline, CDR1 is LGHDT and CDR2 YNNKEL (reference sequence). The CDR3 region has the DNA TGTGCCAGCTCGTCTGGGGGAGGTCAGCCCCAGCATTTT. Amino acid sequence: CASSSGGGQPQHF.

The CDR3 protein is CASSLPGNQETQYF. Written as DNA, the CDR3 is TGTGCCAGCAGCTTGCCCGGGAACCAAGAGACCCAGTACTTC. J is TRBJ2-5 and V is TRBV7-2, with D possibly TRBD2 on 5 matching bases. CDR3 length: 14 residues. The germline V gene encodes CDR1 SGHTA and CDR2 FQGNSA. Trimming left V 3 bases short and J 0 bases short, with 8 bases between.

The J gene is TRBJ1-6, the V gene TRBV27; TRBD1 agrees at 8 bases. The CDR3 is 14 residues long. After removal of 5 bases from V and 8 bases from J, the junction contained 5 bases not matched to a gene. Germline CDR1 MNHEY, CDR2 SMNVEV (reference sequence). CDR3 protein: CASSRTGLDSPLHF. In DNA form, the CDR3 reads TGTGCCAGCAGTCGGACAGGGTTGGATTCACCCCTCCACTTT.

The J gene is TRBJ2-5, the V gene TRBV27; perhaps D is TRBD1 or TRBD2 (6 bases each). Germline V gene sequence: CDR1 MNHEY, CDR2 SMNVEV (reference sequence). The CDR3 covers 14 residues. The V and J ends lost 5 bases and 0 bases respectively, with 10 bases between them. In nucleotides, the CDR3 is TGTGCCAGCAGTCCGGGGGCTAACCAAGAGACCCAGTACTTC. It encodes CASSPGANQETQYF.

The chain combines TRBV4-3 with TRBJ2-7, with D maybe TRBD1 (5 bases). The CDR3 loop spans 15 amino acids. Trimming pared 0 bases from V and 3 bases from J, leaving 12 bases between. The germline V gene encodes CDR1 LGHNA and CDR2 YSLEER. This CDR3 is CASSQEEGRDYEQYF. The CDR3 region has the DNA TGCGCCAGCAGCCAAGAAGAAGGCAGGGACTACGAGCAGTACTTC.

The chain carries TRBV7-6 and TRBJ2-5, with D perhaps matching TRBD1 or TRBD2 (5 bases each). Germline V gene data show CDR1 as SGHVS and CDR2 as FNYEAQ. Trimming took off 0 bases at V and 5 bases at J, with 19 bases between the two ends. This CDR3 region has 17 residues. The CDR3 region is CASSLAITGATAETQYF. DNA of the CDR3: TGTGCCAGCAGCTTAGCTATAACCGGGGCCACCGCGGAGACCCAGTACTTC.

This chain connects TRBV7-9 to TRBJ2-3; 7 nucleotides line up with TRBD1. This CDR3 has 16 residues. Trimming at V came to 1 base and at J to 2 bases, leaving 6 bases not matched to a gene. Germline lookup yields CDR1 SEHNR and CDR2 FQNEAQ (reference sequence). CDR3 DNA sequence: TGTGCCAGCAGCTTAGTCGAGGGGGCGAACACAGATACGCAGTATTTT. Amino acid sequence: CASSLVEGANTDTQYF.